This T cell receptor beta chain was captured in a study of cytomegalovirus exposure and HLA in healthy donors (dated by TCRdb to about 2017). For the wider study: According to an earlier analysis of a few hundred of the donors, about 179 million T cells yielded 117 million unique TCR beta sequences and 276 Gb of sequence data. In a later genetic analysis, genome-wide SNP genotypes for about 55% of the roughly 670 donors were used, and that subset was treated as a discovery cohort. Donor age, sex, ethnicity and CMV serostatus were compiled together with the repertoire data. An early release covering over 500 HLA-typed donors comprised approximately 300 gigabases of sequencing data and roughly 86 million unique TCR sequences. Using immunosequencing, the study profiled T cell repertoires from 500 to 800 subjects and related those repertoires to cytomegalovirus serostatus. The aim of the study was to test whether cataloging public T cell receptors could identify signatures of past pathogen exposure. A few DR-DQ haplotypes were treated as single units for association and clustering because of strong linkage in the cohort. Typing coverage differed by locus: A, B, C, DRB1 and DQB1 were typed in about 620-630 donors, DQA1 in 522, DPA1 in around 600, and DPB1 in 450 to 490. An earlier analysis of some 600 of the donors applied high-throughput TCR beta sequencing to assess whether each TCR beta V gene segment acted as functional or pseudogenic. Among about 390 genotyped donors of the cohort, an average of about 240,000 unique TCR beta nucleotide sequences were sequenced per donor, about a sixth of them non-productive. Rather than using new phenotypic data, the later analysis identified candidate immune exposures from TCR beta sequences and from how often those sequences occurred across donors. In a later analysis, previously published TCR beta repertoires from 666 donors were re-analyzed and high-resolution HLA genotyping was added so that TCR occurrence patterns could be studied. All discovery cohort repertoires had been generated on a single sequencing platform. Among the roughly 400 genotyped donors, approximately 76% belonged to the genetic ancestry cluster associated with self-reported Caucasian donors. In addition to the first cohort of around 670 subjects, a separate validation cohort of 120 different subjects was used. The study combined high-throughput TCR immunosequencing, statistical association of individual TCRs with disease status, and machine learning to predict cytomegalovirus infection status. HLA typing included class I and class II loci at four-digit resolution.

Relative to germline, V is missing 4 bases and J is missing 13 bases, with 10 bases of the junction outside any gene match. The germline V gene (reference sequence) gives CDR1 as LNHDA and CDR2 as SQIVND. The CDR3 has 14 amino acids, counting the end cysteine and phenylalanine. Only the CDR3 DNA stays, 42 bases, in frame from base 1. What the study reported, not specific to this receptor: Only TCR beta chains were sequenced in this cohort, and the absence of alpha or paired-chain data limited detectable features. A group of highly shared sequence variants was considered likely to be a technical artifact of the sequencing pipeline. Compared with the approximately 670-donor mean, donors in an Asian-associated ancestry cluster had fewer N-insertions in productive TCRs, according to a later genetic analysis. V-gene and J-gene trimming of TCR beta chains was associated with a missense DCLRE1C variant in a later genetic analysis, and the association was replicated in an independent cohort. Because the 87-base-pair reads could not distinguish some IMGT-functional V segments, including TRBV6-2 and TRBV6-3, those segments were excluded. At a false discovery rate of 0.05, a later analysis linked under 20,000 TCR beta sequences to specific HLA alleles. Because HLA typing was missing for some donors at each locus, association tests included only the typed subset. In a later analysis, the rate of TCR association differed among HLA loci, with DRB1 alleles having the most associated TCRs and HLA-C alleles having the fewest. In the study, 150 to 200 TCR beta chains were listed as associated with cytomegalovirus. Cytomegalovirus status was reported to be diagnosed by the classifier with high specificity and sensitivity in both the original and validation cohorts. For the cohort, immune exposure information was limited to CMV serostatus. A few of the identified cytomegalovirus-associated TCR beta chains were confirmed in vitro to be specific for cytomegalovirus antigens. Roughly 17 rarely observed V segments, including chromosome 9 orphons, were excluded from the earlier analysis of 550 to 700 of the donors because counts were too low. According to the authors, the approach could potentially be generalized to other disease states and immunological phenotypes. Strong co-occurrence of HLA alleles, especially DR and DQ, made assigning TCR associations to individual alleles difficult. Sequencing depth was assumed to be roughly uniform across donors in the presence/absence analyses, though that assumption may not hold. According to a later analysis, parvovirus B19, influenza, CMV and Epstein-Barr virus appeared linked to several top co-occurrence clusters. Compared with equally common non-associated chains, HLA-associated TCR beta chains in a later analysis were more clonally expanded and had lower generation probabilities. Most CMV-associated TCR beta chains appeared to be HLA-restricted in a later analysis, and the HLA associations seemed to be driven largely by CMV exposure. Across donors, most TCR sequences were observed very rarely, whereas some public TCRs were present in many individuals. A further reported finding was that TCR beta sequences accurately predicted the HLA-A and HLA-B alleles for most subjects in the first cohort. Broadly in line with IMGT annotations, most TCR beta V segments showed up in productive rearrangements about 90% or about 30% of the time in an earlier analysis of approximately 640 of the donors. Linkage disequilibrium might explain the correlated functional status among segregating V segments, but an unknown experimental factor could not be excluded.

Concerning this clone: The antigen it binds to is not known. Base quality data are lacking; no much larger clone is found one base away.

The protocol used for the library was the immunoSEQ multiplex PCR assay. The multiplex PCR relied on a mix of 60 forward primers for TCR Vbeta segments and 13 reverse primers for TCR Jbeta segments. A multiplex PCR assay on genomic DNA amplified the CDR3 region of rearranged TCR beta genes. On the Illumina HiSeq System, the amplified TCR beta libraries were sequenced as 87-base-pair reads. Turning to the authors' computational methods: A later analysis counted approximately 74 million unique TCR beta chains across the 600 to 850 repertoires, and some 11 million of these chains were shared by at least two donors. A nearest-neighbor algorithm error-corrected the raw reads and collapsed the reads into unique sequences, merging closely related sequences to remove PCR and sequencing errors. To assign V, D and J gene segments, CDR3 sequences were aligned to IMGT reference sequences. For a sequence to be retained, a match of at least six nucleotides was required to both a V gene segment and a J gene segment. Rearrangements were classified as productive when the CDR3 lacked stop codons and remained in frame with V and J, and all other rearrangements were classified as non-productive. Following IMGT convention, CDR3 was defined as the stretch from the second conserved V-encoded cysteine up to the conserved J-encoded phenylalanine. Sequences without an unambiguous match to a single V gene segment were excluded from the earlier analysis of several hundred of the donors. In an earlier analysis of a few hundred of the donors, V segments were called functional above 56.7% productive rearrangements and were called segregating when the between-donor standard deviation exceeded 5%. To diagnose cytomegalovirus status from the catalog of TCR beta chain sequences, a statistical classification framework was built. A later analysis assigned V and J genes by comparing TCR nucleotide sequences with IMGT/GENE-DB human TR gene sequences. A later analysis assigned CDR3 sequences and most-parsimonious VDJ recombination scenarios with the TCRdist pipeline. In a later analysis, each TCR beta chain was defined by its CDR3 amino acid sequence together with its V-gene family, and reads lacking a unique V-gene family were excluded. To address suspected cross-contamination and a sequencing artifact, a later analysis removed some 620 highly shared, low-generation-probability nucleotide sequences. In a later analysis, a clonal expansion index was calculated for each public chain from normalized within-repertoire ranks of inferred template counts. In a later analysis, generation probabilities were computed using a VDJ recombination model fitted to out-of-frame rearrangements, and the results were checked against IGoR. In a later analysis, hypergeometric tests were used to score TCR-TCR, TCR-HLA and TCR-CMV co-occurrence, with a repertoire-size bias correction applied to TCR pairs. In a later analysis, false discovery rates were estimated by permuting HLA or CMV assignments 20 times. In a later analysis, co-occurring TCRs were grouped with DBSCAN, and TCRdist sequence similarity was added when clustering was performed within HLA-allele-positive subsets. For co-occurrence clustering, repertoires with fewer than 30,000 or more than 120,000 public chains were excluded, along with roughly 5 repertoires with anomalous nucleotide sharing. Here the immuneACCESS table is served through TCRdb, limited to in-frame sequences with V and J called. Missing clones are a known gap in these copies; in checked studies unresolved V genes cover under half, and the rest lacks a known reason. D and trimming were read from the DNA, whereas the V and J calls and clone size are those reported in that table. Across this sample there are around 130,000 clones, with roughly 82% seen only once. The ten largest clones take up roughly 5.8% of the sample.

The cohort consisted of 670 or so healthy bone marrow donors. At the time of sampling, every cohort member was nominally healthy, though immune exposures that went unrecorded were likely present. The donor tested CMV seropositive, placing the donor among the roughly 300 seropositive members of the cohort. Every donor gave a peripheral blood sample, and the peripheral blood mononuclear cells from that sample were used for TCR beta sequencing. Genomic DNA extraction from the blood cell samples was performed with the Qiagen DNeasy Blood Extraction Kit. The sequence links TRBV19 to TRBJ1-2; 12 central nucleotides agree with TRBD1. The sample consisted of PBMCs. This TCR came from a man younger than 35 in good health and CMV-seropositive. The bases are TGTGCCAGTAGTAAATCGGGACAGGGGGCGCGTGGCACCTTC. Protein translation: CASSKSGQGARGTF.